One and the same sample provided the 22 T cell receptor beta chains below, sequenced in a study of neurological immune-mediated disorders. TCRdb redid the calling of the 5' RACE reads with MiXCR, one entry per CDR3 protein. This sample has some 30,000 distinct CDR3 sequences, with about 4.8% found just once. Sequencing was carried out using PBMCs. The receptor set was obtained from a man younger than 35 in good health.

At least ten counts were recorded for this clonotype. The genes are TRBV7-9 and TRBJ2-5; 9 nucleotides match TRBD2. The V gene end was trimmed by 4 bases and the J gene end by 5 bases; junction bases not matched to a gene: 11. Germline V gene sequence: CDR1 SEHNR, CDR2 FQNEAQ (reference sequence). This CDR3 spans 16 amino acids. CDR3 coding DNA: TGTGCCAGCAGCTCTCCGGGGCGGGGGGGCCCGGAGACCCAGTACTTC. This codes for CASSSPGRGGPETQYF.

Ten or more counts support this clonotype. DNA for the CDR3: TGCGCCAGCAGAGGCAGCGGGGAGCTGTTTTTT. This translates into CASRGSGELFF. This chain links TRBV5-1 with TRBJ2-2; D uncertain. The CDR3 consists of 11 residues. CDR1 SGHRS and CDR2 YFSETQ come from the germline V gene. V shed 5 bases and J shed 7 bases, with 6 bases lying between them. Supplemented by reference TRBV5-1 and TRBJ2-2, the full variable domain reads KAGVTQTPRYLIKTRGQQVTLSCSPISGHRSVSWYQQTPGQGLQFLFEYFSETQRNKGNFPGRFSGRQFSNSRSEMNVSTLELGDSALYLCASRGSGELFFGEGSRLTVL.

This clonotype has a count of ten or more. The chain is built from TRBV7-9 and TRBJ1-1; D is unclear. The CDR3 loop spans 13 amino acids. Trimming cost V 6 bases and J 7 bases, with 15 bases left between them. The germline V gene encodes CDR1 SEHNR and CDR2 FQNEAQ (reference sequence). The CDR3 bases are TGTGCCAGCAGTTTATCCGGGAACTTTGAAGCTTTCTTT. Encoded protein: CASSLSGNFEAFF. The full variable domain, rest sourced from reference TRBV7-9 and TRBJ1-1, is DTGVSQNPRHKITKRGQNVTFRCDPISEHNRLYWYRQTLGQGPEFLTYFQNEAQLEKSRLLSDRFSAERPKGSFSTLEIQRTEQGDSAMYLCASSLSGNFEAFFGQGTRLTVV.

In this sample, this clonotype turned up many times. The gene calls are TRBV5-1 and TRBJ2-2; perhaps TRBD2 as D (6 bases). Germline values: CDR1 SGHRS, CDR2 YFSETQ. CDR3 length: 13 amino acids. The V end was cut by 4 bases, the J end by 6 bases, with 10 bases between. The CDR3 nucleotides read TGCGCCAGCAGCAAAGGGGAGGCCGGGGAGCTGTTTTTT. Translating it yields CASSKGEAGELFF.

This clonotype was recorded many times. This chain links TRBV5-1 with TRBJ1-4; 10 positions agree with TRBD1. CDR1 and CDR2 from the germline V gene are SGHRS and YFSETQ. CDR3 length: 15 residues. The junction had 8 bases not matched to a gene; V was cut back by 4 bases and J by 8 bases. DNA of the CDR3: TGCGCCAGCAGCGGATCCGGGACAGGGGAAGAAAAACTGTTTTTT. Amino acids: CASSGSGTGEEKLFF. The entire variable domain, with the rest obtained from reference TRBV5-1 and TRBJ1-4, is as follows: KAGVTQTPRYLIKTRGQQVTLSCSPISGHRSVSWYQQTPGQGLQFLFEYFSETQRNKGNFPGRFSGRQFSNSRSEMNVSTLELGDSALYLCASSGSGTGEEKLFFGSGTQLSVL.

This clonotype was recorded many times. This rearrangement joins TRBV3-1 to TRBJ2-7; no clear D. This CDR3 is built from 12 residues. Germline values: CDR1 LGHDT, CDR2 YNNKEL (reference sequence). Deletions cut 2 bases from V and 3 bases from J, with 5 bases between. This CDR3 is CASSQSRYEQYF. The DNA of the CDR3 is TGTGCCAGCAGCCAATCTCGCTACGAGCAGTACTTC.

This clonotype was observed many times. This may be a read error: a much more frequent sequence differs by one nucleotide. The V gene is TRBV29-1, the J gene TRBJ2-1, with D possibly TRBD2 on 5 matching bases. Trimming took off 4 bases at V and 7 bases at J, with 8 bases between the two ends. The V gene's germline CDR1 is SQVTM and CDR2 ANQGSEA. The CDR3 is 11 residues long. CDR3 DNA sequence: TGCAGCGTTGGGCCGGGGAATGAGCAGTTCTTC. The encoded protein is CSVGPGNEQFF.

This clonotype was observed at least ten times. The chain carries TRBV25-1 and TRBJ1-1; D might be TRBD1 (5 bases). The V gene's germline CDR1 is MGHDK and CDR2 SYGVNS. The CDR3 length is 15 residues. V shed 9 bases and J shed 1 base, with 18 bases lying between them. In DNA, the CDR3 is TGTGCCAGGACAGTCGAAGCTCCTTCGAACACTGAAGCTTTCTTT. It translates to CARTVEAPSNTEAFF.

This clonotype has a count of ten or more. The chain joins TRBV20-1 to TRBJ2-5, with TRBD2 matching 8 bases. Germline CDR1 is DFQATT and CDR2 is SNEGSKA (reference sequence). CDR3 length: 17 amino acids. J was trimmed by 3 bases and V by 5 bases; bases with no gene match: 17. CDR3 in amino acids: CSADGSLKAGGKETQYF. The CDR3 DNA sequence: TGCAGTGCTGACGGAAGTCTCAAGGCGGGGGGAAAAGAGACCCAGTACTTC.

This clonotype was seen at least ten times. V and J are TRBV6-5 and TRBJ2-3, with D uncertain. Germline-derived CDR1 and CDR2 are MNHEY and SVGAGI. CDR3 length: 14 amino acids. V lost 2 bases and J lost 0, with 6 bases in between. CDR3 sequence (DNA): TGTGCCAGCAGTTACCTAACTAGCACAGATACGCAGTATTTT. It translates to CASSYLTSTDTQYF.

Many counts were recorded for this clonotype. The chain recombines TRBV5-1 with TRBJ2-3; 11 nucleotides match TRBD2. J gave up 6 bases and V 0 bases, and 9 bases lay outside the gene matches. Per the germline V gene, CDR1 is SGHRS and CDR2 is YFSETQ. The CDR3 consists of 17 residues. The CDR3 spells CASSLAIAGGDLDTQYF. CDR3 DNA: TGCGCCAGCAGCTTGGCTATAGCGGGGGGGGACCTCGATACGCAGTATTTT.

This clonotype has at least ten counts. The chain carries TRBV11-2 and TRBJ1-1, with D maybe TRBD1 (6 bases). V shed 8 bases and J shed 0 bases, with 13 bases lying between them. The CDR3 spans 14 residues. Germline V lookup: CDR1 SGHAT, CDR2 FQNNGV. The CDR3 sequence is CASGTPSMNTEAFF. CDR3 coding DNA: TGTGCCAGCGGGACACCGTCCATGAACACTGAAGCTTTCTTT.

This clonotype came up many times. The V and J genes are TRBV11-3 and TRBJ2-1; possibly TRBD2 for D (6 bases). The germline V gene encodes CDR1 SGHNT and CDR2 YENEEA. The CDR3 has 14 residues. Trimming took off 7 bases at V and 5 bases at J, with 15 bases between the two ends. The CDR3 here is CASTPTAGNNEQFF. The CDR3 DNA reads TGTGCCAGCACCCCGACGGCGGGGAACAATGAGCAGTTCTTC.

This clonotype was seen at least ten times. The V gene is TRBV6-5, the J gene TRBJ2-5; D is unresolved. CDR1 and CDR2 (germline): MNHEY, SVGAGI. This CDR3 is 15 amino acids long. The V end was cut by 0 bases, the J end by 5 bases, with 13 bases between. The CDR3 protein is CASSYSVGWWETQYF. CDR3 sequence (DNA): TGTGCCAGCAGTTACTCGGTGGGGTGGTGGGAGACCCAGTACTTC.

This clonotype has ten or more counts. The chain joins TRBV5-1 to TRBJ2-3; 8 bases line up with TRBD2. CDR1 SGHRS and CDR2 YFSETQ come from the germline V gene. J lost 3 bases, V lost 2 bases, and 11 bases had no gene match. This CDR3 has 17 amino acids. CDR3 sequence: CASSFGITGGQTDTQYF. For the CDR3, the DNA is TGCGCCAGCAGCTTCGGAATTACGGGGGGGCAAACAGATACGCAGTATTTT.

This clonotype was seen repeatedly, ten times or more. V and J are TRBV6-5 and TRBJ1-6, with a possible D match to TRBD1 (6 bases). Germline values: CDR1 MNHEY, CDR2 SVGAGI. V lost 0 bases to trimming and J lost 6 bases, with 12 bases between them. The CDR3 contains 16 residues. The DNA of the CDR3 is TGTGCCAGCAGTTACTCCGGGGGGGCAGTTAATTCACCCCTCCACTTT. The encoded protein is CASSYSGGAVNSPLHF.

This clonotype was found many times. The chain links TRBV20-1 to TRBJ1-2; D gene ambiguous. This CDR3 is built from 16 residues. The V end lost 0 bases, the J end lost 10 bases, and 24 bases lay between the germline ends. CDR1 DFQATT and CDR2 SNEGSKA come from the germline V gene (reference sequence). The CDR3 loop is CSARDHPDRQYIPYTF. The CDR3 region has the DNA TGCAGTGCTAGAGACCATCCCGACCGGCAGTATATTCCCTACACCTTC.

This clonotype was observed many times. This chain links TRBV12-3 or TRBV12-4 with TRBJ1-1; D unclear. V lost 5 bases and J 1 base, leaving 14 bases between the germline ends. The CDR3 is made up of 15 amino acids. CDR3 nucleotides: TGTGCCAGCAGTCTCGGGCGGCTGACGAACACTGAAGCTTTCTTT. The encoded protein is CASSLGRLTNTEAFF.

This clonotype was detected many times. J is TRBJ2-1 and V is TRBV20-1; D gene uncertain. Per the germline V gene, CDR1 is DFQATT and CDR2 is SNEGSKA (reference sequence). This CDR3 spans 15 amino acids. The ends were cut back, 3 bases at V and 0 bases at J, with 12 bases in the middle. The CDR3 coding sequence is TGCAGTGCTAGGGGCTTTCAGGCCTCCTACAATGAGCAGTTCTTC. The encoded protein is CSARGFQASYNEQFF.

This clonotype was counted ten times or more. V usage is TRBV5-1 and J usage is TRBJ1-4; 7 positions match TRBD1. CDR3 length equals 14 residues. Germline V lookup: CDR1 SGHRS, CDR2 YFSETQ. After removal of 5 bases from V and 3 bases from J, the junction contained 4 bases not matched to a gene. As DNA, the CDR3 is TGCGCCAGCAGATTTCAGGGGGCTAATGAAAAACTGTTTTTT. Translating gives CASRFQGANEKLFF.

Ten or more counts support this clonotype. This chain uses TRBV5-1 with TRBJ1-2, with 7 bases matching TRBD1. Germline V gives CDR1 SGHRS, CDR2 YFSETQ. The CDR3 runs 14 residues. V was pared by 0 bases and J by 4 bases, with 3 bases of the junction left unmatched. The CDR3 is CASSLEGALYGYTF. In DNA form, the CDR3 reads TGCGCCAGCAGCTTGGAGGGGGCACTCTATGGCTACACCTTC. Full variable domain (outside the CDR3, taken from reference TRBV5-1 and TRBJ1-2): KAGVTQTPRYLIKTRGQQVTLSCSPISGHRSVSWYQQTPGQGLQFLFEYFSETQRNKGNFPGRFSGRQFSNSRSEMNVSTLELGDSALYLCASSLEGALYGYTFGSGTRLTVV.

This clonotype was counted ten times or more. V and J are TRBV6-5 and TRBJ1-1; D is perhaps TRBD1 (6 bases). The CDR3 is 14 residues long. Germline V CDR1 and CDR2: MNHEY, SVGAGI. Trimming pared 2 bases from V and 1 base from J, leaving 8 bases between. CDR3 loop: CASSYQQGNTEAFF. Written as DNA, the CDR3 is TGTGCCAGCAGTTACCAACAGGGGAACACTGAAGCTTTCTTT.